A selection of T cell receptor beta chains follows, all from one sample in a study of blood T cell repertoires in COVID-19. Generated by immunoSEQ multiplex PCR, the TCRdb table keeps only in-frame clones and is missing some. Of tens of thousands of clones listed, roughly 90% were seen once; the top ten hold around 2.9%. The material sequenced was peripheral blood. Source of these receptors: a man aged 50 to 60 with COVID-19, enrolled during active disease. CDR3s include the opening cysteine and the closing phenylalanine or tryptophan. A D gene is named only where the DNA matches it firmly.

V gene	D gene	CDR3 protein
TRBV28	.	CASSTPAGANYGYTF
TRBV19	.	CASSIRGAGDSYEQYF
TRBV27	TRBD1	CASRTTGKYGYTF
TRBV7-3	.	CASSYGLNTEAFF
TRBV4-2	.	CASSQYGGNTGELFF
TRBV5-1	.	CASSPEGGENEQFF
TRBV27	TRBD1	CASRARDRGYEQYF
TRBV19	TRBD1	CARHRDRVVFQPQHF
TRBV18	TRBD1	CASSRDRVSNEKLFF
TRBV27	TRBD1	CASSIGTGPANEQFF
TRBV28	TRBD1	CASSLADRDYEQYF
TRBV14	.	CASSQVHTEFYGYTF
TRBV7-2	TRBD1	CASSSPDRGRQETQYF
TRBV7-8	.	CASSPSRTGGYTF
TRBV6-1	.	CASSELQGTDTQYF
TRBV5-1	.	CASSLEGGRFNEQFF
TRBV7-9	.	CASSLGGVSYGYTF
TRBV4-1	TRBD1	CASSQGNTGTGNEKLFF
TRBV19	TRBD1	CASSDRTGEDFNEKLFF